The sequence of this T cell receptor (beta chain) was determined in a study of blood T cell repertoires in COVID-19. Study-level background: Specimens from acute and convalescent COVID-19 originated in the United States, Italy and Spain. T cells, B-cell-depleted T cells, or PBMCs supplied cDNA or gDNA.

Germline V gene lookup returns CDR1 LNHDA and CDR2 SQIVND (reference sequence). V shed 7 bases, J shed 8 bases, and the junction held 12 bases outside the gene matches. The CDR3 runs to 14 residues. As originally analysed: Researchers report that nucleated cell counts were estimated from reference gene primer amplification. The data were produced by immunoSEQ multiplex PCR, yet TCRdb's version contains in-frame clones alone and is incomplete. The DNA was the basis for D and trimming; V, J and clone size are from that table. The table shows hundreds of thousands of clones, with around four fifths occurring only once.

The specimen sequenced was peripheral blood. The TCR was taken from a woman aged 45-60 years who had recovered from COVID-19. The chain links TRBV19 to TRBJ1-1; TRBD1 matches 8 bases. CDR3 loop: CASKIEYRGAEAFF. In DNA form, the CDR3 reads TGTGCCAGTAAGATAGAGTACAGGGGGGCCGAAGCTTTCTTT.